The clone carrying this T cell receptor beta chain was detected ten times or more. Antigen unknown. The sample belongs to a study of regulatory T cells in long-lasting Graves disease. About the study: Newly diagnosed Graves' patients had under 3 months of antithyroid drugs.

Library construction for TCR beta used iRepertoire HTBI primers and Arm-PCR of CDR3 regions. In the original analysis: Identification across samples found fewer than 65 TRBV and about 13 TRBJ segments. TCRdb fed the multiplex PCR reads into MiXCR, producing one record per CDR3 protein. These V and J calls are TCRdb output, not the study's own analysis. In the table there are roughly 500,000 distinct CDR3 sequences, more than 10% of which are singletons. Time point in this sample: newly diagnosed GD, antithyroid drugs for less than 3 months. TCR sequences were obtained from RNA taken from PBMCs. General study points: Small numbers of samples may have cut accuracy.

With V trimmed by 9 bases and J by 4 bases, 12 bases remained unmatched. This CDR3 region has 15 residues. Looked up from germline, CDR1 is LNHDA and CDR2 is SQIVND (reference sequence). This sample also belongs to another study, concerning T cells in Graves' hyperthyroidism and ophthalmopathy.

This chain uses TRBV19 with TRBJ1-2; the match to TRBD1 covers 9 bases. The clonotype comes from a woman aged 25 to 45 with Graves disease. The specimen was peripheral blood mononuclear cells (PBMCs), collected at new diagnosis, from a patient treated with antithyroid drugs. The CDR3 DNA sequence: TGTGCCAGCACTCACGGGACAGGGTTGCTCTATGGCTACACCTTC. Translated: CASTHGTGLLYGYTF.